The 28 T cell receptor beta chains below come from one sample, sequenced in a study of blood T cell repertoires in COVID-19. The assay was immunoSEQ multiplex PCR, and TCRdb's table has in-frame clones only and misses some. The table lists approximately 160,000 clones, about nine tenths of them singletons, with 4% in the top ten. Sequenced: peripheral blood. The receptors come from a woman aged 65 to 85 with acute or convalescent COVID-19.

V and J are TRBV30 and TRBJ2-5, with D perhaps matching TRBD2 (5 bases). The CDR3 is made up of 16 amino acids. Germline V gene sequence: CDR1 GTSNPN, CDR2 SVGIG (reference sequence). V lost 0 bases to trimming and J lost 2 bases, with 16 bases between them. The CDR3 loop reads CAWSVLPGFGQETQYF. The DNA for the CDR3 is TGTGCCTGGAGTGTACTTCCGGGGTTCGGACAAGAGACCCAGTACTTC. Combining the CDR3 with reference TRBV30 and TRBJ2-5 gives the whole variable domain SQTIHQWPATLVQPVGSPLSLECTVEGTSNPNLYWYRQAAGRGLQLLFYSVGIGQISSEVPQNLSASRPQDRQFILSSKKLLLSDSGFYLCAWSVLPGFGQETQYFGPGTRLLVL.

This clone turned up a few times. CDR3: CASTGGATDTQYF. The CDR3 bases are TGTGCCAGCACCGGGGGTGCCACAGATACGCAGTATTTT. The chain recombines TRBV12-3 or TRBV12-4 with TRBJ2-3; TRBD2 might be the D (6 bases). V was cut by 7 bases and J by 2 bases, with 10 bases left in between. The CDR3 runs 13 residues.

V and J are TRBV27 and TRBJ1-4; D may be TRBD1 (6 bases). The germline V gene encodes CDR1 MNHEY and CDR2 SMNVEV (reference sequence). The CDR3 extends over 14 amino acids. Between the trimmed V and J ends, which lost 3 bases and 5 bases, there was a span of 10 bases. Here the CDR3 reads CASSFSRGNEKLFF. The CDR3 bases are TGTGCCAGCAGTTTTAGCAGGGGAAATGAAAAACTGTTTTTT.

This clone was picked up one time. The V gene is TRBV7-8, the J gene TRBJ2-2; 13 bases are a match to TRBD2. The V segment lost 5 bases and the J segment 4 bases; nucleotides outside the gene matches: 13. Germline V lookup: CDR1 SGHVS, CDR2 FQNEAQ. This CDR3 region has 19 residues. DNA of the CDR3: TGTGCCAGCAGCCCATCATTACTAGCGGGGGGGCCGCGCACCGGGGAGCTGTTTTTT. Encoded protein: CASSPSLLAGGPRTGELFF.

This clone is a singleton in its sample. This chain uses TRBV3-1 (or the pseudogene TRBV3-2) with TRBJ1-2; D uncertain. The CDR3 consists of 16 residues. The V end was cut by 2 bases, the J end by 6 bases, with 19 bases between. Germline V CDR1 and CDR2: LGHDT, YNNKEL (reference sequence). CDR3 sequence: CASSQSNAPPVNGYTF. In DNA form, the CDR3 reads TGTGCCAGCAGCCAATCTAACGCCCCCCCCGTAAATGGCTACACCTTC.

The chain links TRBV28 to TRBJ1-5, with a possible D match to TRBD1 (6 bases). The V and J ends lost 5 bases and 2 bases respectively, with 16 bases between them. Germline V gene lookup returns CDR1 MDHEN and CDR2 SYDVKM. The CDR3 sequence is 16 residues long. The CDR3 reads CASSPRTVGGNQPQHF. For the CDR3, the DNA is TGTGCCAGCAGTCCAAGGACAGTCGGAGGCAATCAGCCCCAGCATTTT.

The chain links TRBV30 to TRBJ2-2, with 12 bases aligning to TRBD2. V lost 2 bases, J lost 0 bases, and 13 bases stayed unmatched. Germline loops: CDR1 GTSNPN, CDR2 SVGIG (reference sequence). The CDR3 is 20 amino acids. CDR3 nucleotides: TGTGCCTGGAGTATCACTCCCAAACTAGCGGGGGGCCCGAACACCGGGGAGCTGTTTTTT. Translation gives CAWSITPKLAGGPNTGELFF. Supplemented by reference TRBV30 and TRBJ2-2, the full variable domain reads SQTIHQWPATLVQPVGSPLSLECTVEGTSNPNLYWYRQAAGRGLQLLFYSVGIGQISSEVPQNLSASRPQDRQFILSSKKLLLSDSGFYLCAWSITPKLAGGPNTGELFFGEGSRLTVL.

The chain is built from TRBV6-5 and TRBJ2-3; D not resolved. The V gene's germline CDR1 is MNHEY and CDR2 SVGAGI. The CDR3 is 14 residues long. V was cut by 2 bases and J by 3 bases, with 9 bases left in between. The CDR3: CASSYARKTDTQYF. The CDR3 DNA reads TGTGCCAGCAGTTACGCGAGGAAAACAGATACGCAGTATTTT.

This chain connects TRBV6-1 to TRBJ1-4; no firm D call. This CDR3 contains 16 residues. Germline V gene sequence: CDR1 MNHNS, CDR2 SASEGT. With 2 bases removed from V and 6 bases from J, the gap between germline ends came to 16 bases. CDR3 bases: TGTGCCAGCAGTGAAATTCGGCGGGCAGCGGATGAAAAACTGTTTTTT. Its protein is CASSEIRRAADEKLFF.

The rearrangement joins TRBV18 to TRBJ2-2; 10 bases line up with TRBD1. V was pared by 1 base and J by 5 bases, with 10 bases of the junction left unmatched. This CDR3 spans 18 amino acids. Germline V gene data show CDR1 as KGHSH and CDR2 as LQKENI. The CDR3 protein is CASSPRPLGQGGTGELFF. As DNA, the CDR3 is TGTGCCAGCTCACCACGCCCCCTCGGACAGGGGGGAACCGGGGAGCTGTTTTTT.

V usage is TRBV7-2 and J usage is TRBJ1-1; 9 positions match TRBD1. Germline assignment: CDR1 SGHTA and CDR2 FQGNSA. V lost 6 bases and J lost 5; bases outside the gene matches: 7. The CDR3 is 14 residues long. The CDR3 sequence: CASRPPGQGTEAFF. The CDR3 DNA sequence: TGTGCCAGCAGGCCACCGGGACAGGGTACTGAAGCTTTCTTT.

This chain connects TRBV7-8 to TRBJ1-5, with D possibly being TRBD1 (5 bases). The germline V gene encodes CDR1 SGHVS and CDR2 FQNEAQ. V lost 7 bases and J lost 0, with 16 bases in between. The CDR3 length is 16 residues. The CDR3 bases are TGTGCCAGCACCCTCGGGGGGATAGCTAGCAATCAGCCCCAGCATTTT. The encoded protein is CASTLGGIASNQPQHF.

The chain is built from TRBV18 and TRBJ1-1, with TRBD1 as a possible D gene (6 bases). The CDR3 is 16 residues long. CDR1 is KGHSH, CDR2 LQKENI, per germline. V shed 3 bases and J shed 0 bases, with 14 bases lying between them. In DNA, the CDR3 is TGTGCCAGCTCACCTTACCACAGGGACATGAACACTGAAGCTTTCTTT. This codes for CASSPYHRDMNTEAFF. The complete variable domain, with remaining parts taken from reference TRBV18 and TRBJ1-1, reads NAGVMQNPRHLVRRRGQEARLRCSPMKGHSHVYWYRQLPEEGLKFMVYLQKENIIDESGMPKERFSAEFPKEGPSILRIQQVVRGDSAAYFCASSPYHRDMNTEAFFGQGTRLTVV.

This clone was recorded only once. DNA of the CDR3: TGTGCCAGTAGTATGGGGGGTTCGAGGCAGCCCCAGCATTTT. Its translation: CASSMGGSRQPQHF. The chain uses TRBV19 and TRBJ1-5; maybe TRBD1 (5 bases). Between the trimmed V and J ends, which lost 3 bases and 7 bases, there was a span of 13 bases. The CDR3 has 14 residues. Germline V gene data show CDR1 as LNHDA and CDR2 as SQIVND (reference sequence).

The V and J genes are TRBV28 and TRBJ2-7; D may be TRBD1 (6 bases). This CDR3 spans 13 amino acids. The germline V and J ends were trimmed by 7 bases and 2 bases, with 12 bases remaining between them. Germline lookup yields CDR1 MDHEN and CDR2 SYDVKM. Written as DNA, the CDR3 is TGTGCCAGCAATCGACAGGTTCCCTACGAGCAGTACTTC. Its translation: CASNRQVPYEQYF.

J is TRBJ2-5 and V is TRBV7-2; TRBD2 matches 7 bases. Germline V lookup: CDR1 SGHTA, CDR2 FQGNSA. V lost 5 bases, J lost 1 base, and 7 bases stayed unmatched. CDR3 length equals 15 residues. CDR3 amino acids: CASSPQRGTQETQYF. As DNA, the CDR3 is TGTGCCAGCAGCCCCCAGCGGGGAACCCAAGAGACCCAGTACTTC.

J is TRBJ1-2 and V is TRBV7-8; 10 bases agree with TRBD1. V shed 1 base and J 4 bases; nucleotides not matched to a gene: 3. The CDR3 extends over 15 amino acids. Germline CDR1 SGHVS, CDR2 FQNEAQ. The CDR3 region has the DNA TGTGCCAGCAGCTTAGGGACAGGGGGGGTCTATGGCTACACCTTC. Its translation is CASSLGTGGVYGYTF.

The chain employs TRBV5-5 and TRBJ2-7; the D is unclear. There are 13 residues in the CDR3. Looked up from germline, CDR1 is SGHKS and CDR2 is YYEKEE (reference sequence). V was shortened by 4 bases and J by 3 bases, with 11 bases between the two germline ends. The CDR3: CASSGGVYYEQYF. CDR3 DNA sequence: TGTGCCAGCAGCGGCGGCGTCTACTACGAGCAGTACTTC. The variable domain in full, with the rest retrieved from reference TRBV5-5 and TRBJ2-7, is DAGVTQSPTHLIKTRGQQVTLRCSPISGHKSVSWYQQVLGQGPQFIFQYYEKEERGRGNFPDRFSARQFPNYSSELNVNALLLGDSALYLCASSGGVYYEQYFGPGTRLTVT.

The chain links TRBV27 to TRBJ2-3; D is unclear. Germline V CDR1 and CDR2: MNHEY, SMNVEV (reference sequence). V shed 7 bases and J shed 2 bases, with 16 bases lying between them. The CDR3 is made up of 15 amino acids. CDR3 sequence (DNA): TGTGCCAGCAAATCTACAGCCAAATCCACAGATACGCAGTATTTT. It specifies CASKSTAKSTDTQYF.

The V and J genes are TRBV5-6 and TRBJ1-1; 7 bases align to TRBD1. Germline V gives CDR1 SGHDT, CDR2 YYEEEE. The ends lost 0 bases at V and 10 bases at J; junction bases unmatched: 3. The CDR3 has 12 amino acids. The CDR3 DNA follows: TGTGCCAGCAGCTTGGTAGGGGGCCCAGCTTTCTTT. Its protein is CASSLVGGPAFF.

The chain employs TRBV2 and TRBJ1-4; D might be TRBD1 (5 bases). The ends were cut back, 0 bases at V and 0 bases at J, with 11 bases in the middle. The CDR3 is 17 residues long. The germline CDR1 and CDR2 sequences are SNHLY and FYNNEI. The CDR3 nucleotides are TGTGCCAGCAGTGAAGCAGGGGCCAATCCAACTAATGAAAAACTGTTTTTT. Translation gives CASSEAGANPTNEKLFF.

The chain couples TRBV29-1 to TRBJ2-2, with D unresolved. Trimming cost V 1 base and J 0 bases, with 6 bases left between them. The germline V gene encodes CDR1 SQVTM and CDR2 ANQGSEA. The length of the CDR3 is 14 residues. The CDR3 here is CSVEGGANTGELFF. The CDR3 bases are TGCAGCGTTGAAGGCGGAGCGAACACCGGGGAGCTGTTTTTT.

V gene TRBV19 combines with J gene TRBJ1-2; D is unclear. This CDR3 has 14 amino acids. Trimming left V 2 bases short and J 3 bases short, with 10 bases between. Germline loops: CDR1 LNHDA, CDR2 SQIVND (reference sequence). As DNA, the CDR3 is TGTGCCAGTAGTATATTGACAAACGACTATGGCTACACCTTC. Translated: CASSILTNDYGYTF.

The chain links TRBV7-9 to TRBJ1-2; a possible D gene is TRBD1 (5 bases). Trimming pared 3 bases from V and 3 bases from J, leaving 14 bases between. Germline CDR1 reads SEHNR; CDR2 reads FQNEAQ (reference sequence). The CDR3 consists of 15 residues. CDR3 DNA sequence: TGTGCCAGCAGCTTGCCAGGGTCAGTAGACTATGGCTACACCTTC. Translating it yields CASSLPGSVDYGYTF.

The chain links TRBV7-2 to TRBJ1-1; a weak D match, TRBD1 (5 bases). CDR3 length: 16 amino acids. V gave up 0 bases and J gave up 10 bases, with 21 bases separating them. Per the germline V gene, CDR1 is SGHTA and CDR2 is FQGNSA. The CDR3 loop is CASSLALIWQGDGAFF. The CDR3 nucleotides are TGTGCCAGCAGCTTAGCGCTAATATGGCAGGGCGACGGAGCTTTCTTT.

This clone is a singleton in its sample. An end of the junction does not agree with germline; a read error may underlie this. The same CDR3 is also encoded by other DNA sequences in this sample. The chain recombines TRBV2 with TRBJ1-1; D ambiguous. The CDR3 is 12 residues long. In germline, CDR1 is SNHLY, CDR2 FYNNEI. CDR3: CASSEDFNRAFF. The CDR3 DNA sequence: TGTGCTAGCAGTGAAGACTTCAACCGGGCTTTCTTT.

The chain combines TRBV4-2 with TRBJ1-3; unclear D gene. V lost 0 bases to trimming and J lost 8 bases, with 8 bases between them. The CDR3 loop spans 13 amino acids. Germline-derived CDR1 and CDR2 are LGHNA and YNFKEQ. Here the CDR3 reads CASSQDLRDTIYF. CDR3 DNA: TGTGCCAGCAGCCAAGATCTGAGGGACACCATATATTTT.

This chain connects TRBV30 to TRBJ1-1, with D maybe TRBD1 (5 bases). The CDR3 totals 14 residues. Germline V gene sequence: CDR1 GTSNPN, CDR2 SVGIG (reference sequence). Trimming cost V 2 bases and J 10 bases, with 20 bases left between them. The CDR3 loop reads CAWSPRASGRGAFF. The DNA of the CDR3 is TGTGCCTGGAGTCCAAGGGCCTCAGGGAGGGGAGCTTTCTTT.